The 6 T cell receptor beta chains listed next were all sequenced from one sample in a study of shared clonotypes between healthy human individuals. The data were produced by immunoSEQ multiplex PCR, yet TCRdb's version contains in-frame clones alone and is incomplete. This sample has 2 million to 2.5 million clones; 85% to 95% occur once, and the top ten carry roughly 0.36%. Input material: naive CD4+ T cells from PBMCs. Subset given: CD45RA+ positively selected. Source of these receptors: a man in his late teens or twenties in good health. Some clones in this sample may be carry-over from other donors' samples.

The V call is TRBV5-1, the J call TRBJ2-3; D is undetermined. CDR1 SGHRS and CDR2 YFSETQ come from the germline V gene. The germline V and J ends were trimmed by 4 bases and 8 bases, with 11 bases remaining between them. The CDR3 is made up of 12 amino acids. The CDR3, as DNA: TGCGCCAGCAGCGAACCCCAAGGTACGCAGTATTTT. Its translation is CASSEPQGTQYF.

This chain connects TRBV15 to TRBJ2-1, with a possible D match to TRBD2 (6 bases). Trimming removed 2 bases from V and 9 bases from J, with 14 bases in between. The CDR3 consists of 14 residues. CDR1 LNHNV and CDR2 YYDKDF come from the germline V gene (reference sequence). The CDR3 region is CATSRNLGGREQFF. The CDR3 DNA reads as TGTGCCACCAGCAGAAATCTCGGGGGACGTGAGCAGTTCTTC.

The chain is built from TRBV7-3 and TRBJ2-2; 7 bases are shared with TRBD1. Looked up from germline, CDR1 is SGHTA and CDR2 is FQGTGA. The CDR3 length is 19 residues. V shed 5 bases and J 0 bases; nucleotides not matched to a gene: 15. The CDR3 is CASSPEIPGDSANTGELFF. In nucleotides, the CDR3 is TGTGCCAGCAGCCCCGAAATACCTGGGGACAGTGCGAACACCGGGGAGCTGTTTTTT.

V and J are TRBV7-9 and TRBJ1-3, with D hard to call. There are 14 residues in the CDR3. Germline values: CDR1 SEHNR, CDR2 FQNEAQ (reference sequence). Trimming removed 1 base from V and 8 bases from J, with 12 bases in between. CDR3 amino acids: CASSLDKVTDTIYF. The CDR3 DNA reads TGTGCCAGCAGCTTAGATAAGGTGACCGACACCATATATTTT.

In DNA form, the CDR3 reads TGCGCCAGCAGCCCGGATGGGACCGCCCGGGGGCCCCAGCATTTT. Protein: CASSPDGTARGPQHF. V is TRBV4-1 and J is TRBJ1-5; D may be TRBD1 (5 bases). This CDR3 is built from 15 residues. The germline V gene has CDR1 MGHRA and CDR2 YSYEKL. V gave up 4 bases and J gave up 9 bases, with 19 bases separating them.

This chain uses TRBV5-5 with TRBJ2-3, with D possibly TRBD1 on 6 matching bases. CDR1 is SGHKS and CDR2 is YYEKEE in the germline V gene (reference sequence). Trimming stripped 3 bases from V and 3 bases from J, with 8 bases between. The CDR3 extends over 13 amino acids. The CDR3 DNA reads as TGTGCCAGCAGCTCACAGGGAACAGATACGCAGTATTTT. Amino acids: CASSSQGTDTQYF.